This T cell receptor (beta chain) was sequenced for a study of beta chain features in type 1 diabetes. Investigators reverse transcribed all isolated RNA, so they sequenced expressed TCRB transcripts. Sequencing was performed with immunoSEQ multiplex PCR; in TCRdb, only in-frame clones are kept and a portion is missing. The repertoire holds roughly 310,000 clones, with around 10% as singletons. This clone was picked up one time. This receptor was obtained from a woman in her 30s in good health. The sample was naive CD4+ T cells from blood.

The CDR3 sequence is CASSQDHASQETQYF. CDR3 in DNA: TGCGCCAGCAGCCAAGATCACGCCAGCCAAGAGACCCAGTACTTC. The chain couples TRBV4-3 to TRBJ2-5, with D unclear. Germline loops: CDR1 LGHNA, CDR2 YSLEER. The V gene lost 0 bases and the J gene lost 1 base, with 9 bases spanning the gap. The CDR3 is made up of 15 amino acids.